This T cell receptor (beta chain) appears in the sequencing data of a study of blood T cell repertoires in COVID-19. Study summary: Acute-phase and convalescent COVID-19 samples originated in the United States, Italy and Spain. PBMCs, B-cell-depleted T cells, or T cells provided the cDNA or gDNA that made up the material.

In the study's own analysis: Researchers report that nucleated cell counts were estimated from reference gene primer amplification. TCRdb's copy holds only in-frame clones and misses some; the assay was immunoSEQ multiplex PCR. For V, J and clone size, that table is used; D and trimming come from the DNA. The data hold some 68,000 clones, with roughly 89% observed a single time. CDR1 is SGHNT, CDR2 YENEEA, per germline. Deletions cut 5 bases from V and 9 bases from J, with 16 bases between. The CDR3 is 13 residues long. The sample taken for sequencing was peripheral blood. The TCR sequence derives from a man aged 45-65 years with active COVID-19. The chain recombines TRBV11-3 with TRBJ2-5; D may be TRBD2 (7 bases). The CDR3 sequence is CASSRGDKGAQYF. The CDR3 DNA is TGTGCCAGCAGCCGGGGGGACAAGGGGGCCCAGTACTTC.